This TCR beta chain was sequenced for a study of blood T cell repertoires in COVID-19. Patients in Seattle were enrolled during active infection, then followed longitudinally. Sequencing used immunoSEQ multiplex PCR; TCRdb keeps in-frame clones, though not all of them. The sample carries 310,000 or so clones, approximately 88% recorded once. Unmatched junction bases numbered 3, after V lost 2 bases and J lost 6 bases. The CDR3 contains 14 residues. The germline V gene has CDR1 KGHDR and CDR2 SFDVKD. V and J are TRBV24-1 and TRBJ2-1; TRBD2 agrees at 7 bases. The TCR originated in a man in his thirties or forties with COVID-19, enrolled during active disease. The sequencing sample was made of peripheral blood. CDR3 in DNA: TGTGCCACCAGTGATTCTGGCGGGAGCAATGAGCAGTTCTTC. It is translated as CATSDSGGSNEQFF.